The 14 T cell receptor beta chains given below trace back to one sample, sequenced in a study of cytomegalovirus exposure and HLA in healthy donors. PCR amplification relied on 60 Vbeta primers (plus 13 Jbeta primers). Repertoires were generated with immunoSEQ multiplex PCR, while TCRdb's copy carries only in-frame clones and drops some. The data contain about 130,000 clones, around 77% of them singletons. The sequencing sample was made of PBMCs. These receptors all come from a man aged 50 or older in good health and CMV-seronegative.

This clone was detected only once. The chain links TRBV5-5 to TRBJ2-5; TRBD2 matches at 7 bases. Germline assignment: CDR1 SGHKS and CDR2 YYEKEE (reference sequence). The length of the CDR3 is 15 residues. J lost 10 bases, V lost 4 bases, and 16 bases had no gene match. The CDR3 DNA follows: TGTGCCAGCAGCGATGCCGGGGACTACAGAGTGGGCCAGTACTTC. Protein: CASSDAGDYRVGQYF.

This chain links TRBV6-1 with TRBJ2-5; possibly TRBD1 for D (5 bases). The J call could be wrong; TRBJ2-7 is a better fit for the DNA end. The CDR3 sequence is 13 residues long. Germline V gene lookup returns CDR1 MNHNS and CDR2 SASEGT. DNA of the CDR3: TGTGCCAGCAGTACCGCCGACAGCTACGAGCAGTACTTC. It codes for CASSTADSYEQYF.

The gene calls are TRBV10-3 and TRBJ2-3, with D possibly being TRBD1 (6 bases). Germline values: CDR1 ENHRY, CDR2 SYGVKD. CDR3 length: 17 amino acids. The ends were cut back, 2 bases at V and 2 bases at J, with 17 bases in the middle. CDR3 in DNA: TGTGCCATCAGTGAGCCGACGGACAGCTACTACACAGATACGCAGTATTTT. Protein sequence: CAISEPTDSYYTDTQYF.

V usage is TRBV27 and J usage is TRBJ2-2; D not resolved. The CDR3 consists of 15 residues. V lost 2 bases and J lost 0, with 7 bases in between. CDR1 MNHEY and CDR2 SMNVEV come from the germline V gene (reference sequence). The CDR3 sequence: CASSLTGANTGELFF. The CDR3 nucleotides are TGTGCCAGCAGTTTAACGGGTGCGAACACCGGGGAGCTGTTTTTT.

The sample holds one count of this clone. V is TRBV2 and J is TRBJ2-3, with D perhaps matching TRBD1 (6 bases). CDR1 and CDR2 (germline): SNHLY, FYNNEI. The length of the CDR3 is 14 residues. Trimming took 4 bases from V and 1 from J, leaving 9 bases between them. The CDR3 loop is CASSGRQGTDTQYF. The CDR3 region has the DNA TGTGCCAGCAGTGGCAGACAGGGCACAGATACGCAGTATTTT. Complete variable domain (other parts from reference TRBV2 and TRBJ2-3): EPEVTQTPSHQVTQMGQEVILRCVPISNHLYFYWYRQILGQKVEFLVSFYNNEISEKSEIFDDQFSVERPDGSNFTLKIRSTKLEDSAMYFCASSGRQGTDTQYFGPGTRLTVL.

This rearrangement joins TRBV7-2 to TRBJ2-5, with TRBD2 matching over 14 bases. Trimming cost V 3 bases and J 3 bases; bases outside gene matches: 3. The length of the CDR3 is 16 residues. Germline V gene lookup returns CDR1 SGHTA and CDR2 FQGNSA. The CDR3 spells CASSFGTSGSEETQYF. CDR3 sequence (DNA): TGTGCCAGCAGCTTCGGGACTAGCGGGAGCGAAGAGACCCAGTACTTC.

This clone was observed a handful of times. This chain links TRBV5-4 with TRBJ2-1, with D possibly being TRBD1 (5 bases). Germline V gives CDR1 SGHNT, CDR2 YYREEE (reference sequence). This CDR3 has 14 amino acids. Trimming stripped 1 base from V and 8 bases from J, with 13 bases between. This chain's CDR3 is CASSLLREVDEQFF. In DNA, the CDR3 is TGTGCCAGCAGCTTGCTCAGGGAAGTGGATGAGCAGTTCTTC.

The V call is TRBV7-2, the J call TRBJ2-5; 11 nucleotides align to TRBD2. Unmatched junction bases numbered 6, after V lost 5 bases and J lost 4 bases. Germline CDR1 and CDR2: SGHTA and FQGNSA. The CDR3 spans 15 residues. The CDR3 reads CASSRSGRGGETQYF. The CDR3 nucleotides are TGTGCCAGCAGCCGTAGCGGGAGGGGGGGAGAGACCCAGTACTTC.

The chain employs TRBV30 and TRBJ2-4; perhaps TRBD1 as D (6 bases). Looked up from germline, CDR1 is GTSNPN and CDR2 is SVGIG (reference sequence). V was clipped by 3 bases and J by 9 bases, with 9 bases between them. The CDR3 consists of 11 residues. CDR3 protein: CAWRAGVIQYF. The CDR3 bases are TGTGCCTGGAGGGCAGGGGTCATTCAGTACTTC.

The J gene is TRBJ1-1, the V gene TRBV7-9; 7 nucleotides line up with TRBD1. There are 14 residues in the CDR3. The germline CDR1 and CDR2 sequences are SEHNR and FQNEAQ (reference sequence). With V trimmed by 1 base and J by 6 bases, 5 bases remained unmatched. CDR3 DNA sequence: TGTGCCAGCAGCTTAGAGACAGGGCCCCCTGAAGCTTTCTTT. Protein product: CASSLETGPPEAFF.

This chain links TRBV21-1 with TRBJ1-1; TRBD1, the table's D call, was not compared with the DNA. TRBV21-1 is recorded as a pseudogene. The CDR3 contains 15 residues. The CDR3 region is CASSKGWAWAEEAFF. The CDR3 DNA follows: TGTGCCAGCAGCAAAGGCTGGGCTTGGGCCGAGGAAGCTTTCTTT.

V usage is TRBV7-9 and J usage is TRBJ1-1; the D gene is possibly TRBD1 (5 bases). V was pared by 6 bases and J by 1 base, with 15 bases between. The CDR3 extends over 15 amino acids. Per germline, CDR1 SEHNR and CDR2 FQNEAQ (reference sequence). CDR3 sequence reads: CASSQGWEGNTEAFF. CDR3 coding DNA: TGTGCCAGCAGTCAGGGCTGGGAGGGGAACACTGAAGCTTTCTTT.

The chain has TRBV7-2 and TRBJ1-4; perhaps TRBD1 as D (5 bases). The CDR3 has 13 residues. V lost 5 bases to trimming and J lost 8 bases, with 12 bases between them. The germline gives CDR1 SGHTA, CDR2 FQGNSA. CDR3 protein: CASSRGGNEKLFF. The CDR3 DNA follows: TGTGCCAGCAGCCGCGGGGGAAACGAAAAACTGTTTTTT.

This clone has a single count. The chain couples TRBV5-1 to TRBJ2-3; D is unclear. Germline-derived CDR1 and CDR2 are SGHRS and YFSETQ. Trimming stripped 3 bases from V and 5 bases from J, with 7 bases between. This CDR3 contains 12 residues. As DNA, the CDR3 is TGCGCCAGCAGCTCCTACCAAGATACGCAGTATTTT. The encoded protein is CASSSYQDTQYF.